This T cell receptor (beta chain) was identified in a study of blood T cell repertoires in COVID-19. Study-level information: Both acute and convalescent COVID-19 samples were obtained from the United States, Italy and Spain.

Germline CDR1 is MNHNY and CDR2 is SVGAGI (reference sequence). V lost 10 bases and J lost 1; bases outside the gene matches: 5. This CDR3 has 14 amino acids. Profiling relied on immunoSEQ multiplex PCR, and the TCRdb table lists in-frame clones only, not all of them. The data show approximately 120,000 clones, 85% seen once. Sequenced sample: peripheral blood. The chain employs TRBV6-6 and TRBJ1-5; 9 bases align to TRBD1. The sequence derives from a human donor in a cohort sampled during active COVID-19. This CDR3 is CAITGGGSNQPQHF. The CDR3 nucleotides are TGTGCCATAACAGGGGGCGGGAGCAATCAGCCCCAGCATTTT.